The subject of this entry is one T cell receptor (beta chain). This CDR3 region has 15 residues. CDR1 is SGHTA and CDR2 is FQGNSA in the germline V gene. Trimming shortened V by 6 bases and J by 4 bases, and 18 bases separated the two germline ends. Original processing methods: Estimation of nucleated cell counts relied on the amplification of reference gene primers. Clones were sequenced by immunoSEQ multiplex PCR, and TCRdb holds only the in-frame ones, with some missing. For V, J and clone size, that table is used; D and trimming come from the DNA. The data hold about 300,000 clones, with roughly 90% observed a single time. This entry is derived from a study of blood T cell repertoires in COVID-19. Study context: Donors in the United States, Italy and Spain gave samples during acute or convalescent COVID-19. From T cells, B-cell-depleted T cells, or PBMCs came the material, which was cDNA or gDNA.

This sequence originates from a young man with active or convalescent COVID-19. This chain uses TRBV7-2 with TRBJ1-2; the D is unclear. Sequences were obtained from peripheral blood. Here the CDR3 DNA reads TGTGCCAGCAGTCACCCCGCGGCTACCCTCTATGGCTACACCTTC. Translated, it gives CASSHPAATLYGYTF.